Below are 10 T cell receptor beta chains sequenced from a single sample in a study of shared clonotypes between healthy human individuals. Sequencing used immunoSEQ multiplex PCR; TCRdb keeps in-frame clones, though not all of them. The table includes 600,000 to 700,000 clones, around four fifths detected once. The sample was memory CD4+ T cells sorted from blood. As for subset: CD45RA-negative fraction. These receptors originate from a woman in her twenties or thirties in good health.

The rearrangement joins TRBV11-2 to TRBJ2-2; 7 nucleotides align to TRBD1. This CDR3 is 18 amino acids long. The V gene end was trimmed by 0 bases and the J gene end by 2 bases; junction bases not matched to a gene: 9. CDR1 and CDR2 (germline): SGHAT, FQNNGV. The CDR3 is CASSLDSPWDSNTGELFF. The CDR3 DNA reads TGTGCCAGCAGCTTAGATTCCCCATGGGACAGCAACACCGGGGAGCTGTTTTTT.

The chain links TRBV5-1 to TRBJ2-1, with a possible D match to TRBD2 (5 bases). From germline, CDR1 is SGHRS and CDR2 YFSETQ. This CDR3 has 13 amino acids. The V and J ends lost 0 bases and 7 bases respectively, with 8 bases between them. The CDR3 DNA sequence: TGCGCCAGCAGCTTGGGACGGACTAATGAGCAGTTCTTC. Translation: CASSLGRTNEQFF.

The chain couples TRBV29-1 to TRBJ1-1, with 11 bases lining up with TRBD1. The CDR3 runs 15 residues. V trimming: 5 bases; J trimming: 1 base; junction bases outside the gene matches: 6. Germline V CDR1 and CDR2: SQVTM, ANQGSEA. CDR3 sequence (DNA): TGCAGCGTTACAGGACAGGGGGCACGGAACACTGAAGCTTTCTTT. Protein: CSVTGQGARNTEAFF.

J is TRBJ1-1 and V is TRBV4-1; perhaps TRBD1 as D (6 bases). The CDR3 runs to 14 residues. V was shortened by 3 bases and J by 7 bases, with 15 bases between the two germline ends. Germline CDR1 MGHRA, CDR2 YSYEKL. The CDR3 bases are TGCGCCAGCAGCCAGGCAGGGGTGGGCCGTGAAGCTTTCTTT. Its protein product is CASSQAGVGREAFF.

The chain links TRBV7-2 to TRBJ2-7, with D perhaps TRBD2 (7 bases). Germline lookup yields CDR1 SGHTA and CDR2 FQGNSA. Trimming removed 4 bases from V and 0 bases from J, with 16 bases in between. The CDR3 spans 16 residues. The CDR3 reads CASSSTGGHLSYEQYF. The CDR3 DNA sequence: TGTGCCAGCAGCTCAACCGGGGGGCATCTCTCCTACGAGCAGTACTTC.

This chain connects TRBV6-1 to TRBJ2-1; TRBD2 matches 12 bases. CDR1 and CDR2 from the germline V gene are MNHNS and SASEGT. The CDR3 consists of 18 residues. The trim removed 2 bases at V and 8 bases at J, leaving 13 bases unmatched. CDR3 nucleotide sequence: TGTGCCAGCAGTGAAATGACTAGCGGGAGTGGCCGTTCCGATGAGCAGTTCTTC. Its protein product is CASSEMTSGSGRSDEQFF.

This clone has ten or more counts. The rearrangement joins TRBV7-8 to TRBJ2-7; no reliable D call. This CDR3 comprises 13 residues. Germline V gives CDR1 SGHVS, CDR2 FQNEAQ. V gave up 5 bases and J gave up 5 bases, with 13 bases separating them. For the CDR3, the DNA is TGTGCCAGCAGCCCGCCCACGGCGGACGAGCAGTACTTC. It translates to CASSPPTADEQYF.

The gene calls are TRBV29-1 and TRBJ2-1, with D perhaps given as TRBD1 or TRBD2 (6 bases each). Germline assignment: CDR1 SQVTM and CDR2 ANQGSEA. V was trimmed by 0 bases and J by 6 bases, leaving 18 bases between them. There are 16 residues in the CDR3. The CDR3 DNA follows: TGCAGCGTTGAAGACGGGGGCCCCCGGGTGTCCAATGAGCAGTTCTTC. Translation gives CSVEDGGPRVSNEQFF.

V usage is TRBV6-5 and J usage is TRBJ2-1; TRBD2 matches at 10 bases. Per germline, CDR1 MNHEY and CDR2 SVGAGI. The CDR3 extends over 14 amino acids. V was pared by 2 bases and J by 6 bases, with 1 base of the junction left unmatched. The CDR3 bases are TGTGCCAGCAGTTACAGCGGGAGGGCCAATGAGCAGTTCTTC. This sequence encodes CASSYSGRANEQFF.

The V call is TRBV18, the J call TRBJ1-5, with D possibly being TRBD1 (6 bases). V lost 4 bases, J lost 6 bases, and 19 bases lay in between. This CDR3 region has 16 residues. CDR1 is KGHSH and CDR2 is LQKENI in the germline V gene. The CDR3 region is CASSRGTTSVGQPQHF. CDR3 bases: TGTGCCAGCTCACGAGGGACAACATCAGTCGGTCAGCCCCAGCATTTT.